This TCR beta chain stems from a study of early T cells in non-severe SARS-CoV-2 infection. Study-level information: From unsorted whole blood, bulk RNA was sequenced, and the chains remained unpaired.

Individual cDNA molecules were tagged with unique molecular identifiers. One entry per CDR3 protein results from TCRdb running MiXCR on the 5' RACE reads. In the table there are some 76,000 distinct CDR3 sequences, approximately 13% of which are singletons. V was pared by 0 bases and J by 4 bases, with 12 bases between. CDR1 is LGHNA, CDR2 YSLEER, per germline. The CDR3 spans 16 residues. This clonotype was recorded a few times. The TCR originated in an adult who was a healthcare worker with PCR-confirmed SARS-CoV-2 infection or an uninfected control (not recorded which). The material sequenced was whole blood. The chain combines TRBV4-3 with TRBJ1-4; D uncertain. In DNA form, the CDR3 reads TGCGCCAGCAGCCAAGATACCTCGGGCCTTAATGAAAAACTGTTTTTT. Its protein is CASSQDTSGLNEKLFF.